The 9 T cell receptor beta chains below all came from one sample that was sequenced in a study of blood T cells in healthy people across ages. A second PCR of roughly 7 to 11 cycles used a sample-barcoded 5' primer and a J-beta primer mix. TCRdb re-derived calls from the 5' RACE reads in MiXCR, one entry per CDR3 protein. The table includes about 1,400,000 distinct CDR3 sequences, about 40% detected once. Sequenced material: blood. The receptors originated from a woman between 18 and 29 years old in good health.

V usage is TRBV6-5 and J usage is TRBJ2-1; TRBD2 aligns across 10 bases. There are 19 residues in the CDR3. The germline V gene has CDR1 MNHEY and CDR2 SVGAGI. Unmatched junction bases numbered 14, after V lost 0 bases and J lost 6 bases. The CDR3 sequence: CASSYSHFGRAGGLNEQFF. In DNA, the CDR3 is TGTGCCAGCAGTTACTCCCACTTCGGTAGAGCGGGAGGGCTCAATGAGCAGTTCTTC.

The rearrangement links TRBV15 to TRBJ2-7, with 9 bases that match TRBD2. The V gene's germline CDR1 is LNHNV and CDR2 YYDKDF (reference sequence). The CDR3 is made up of 16 amino acids. Trimming at V came to 3 bases and at J to 5 bases, leaving 11 bases not matched to a gene. CDR3 protein: CATSSATSGWVDEQYF. The CDR3 DNA reads TGTGCCACCAGCAGCGCCACTAGCGGGTGGGTGGACGAGCAGTACTTC.

The table lists this clonotype with a few counts. The chain joins TRBV9 to TRBJ2-7, with 9 bases that match TRBD1. J was trimmed by 2 bases and V by 2 bases; bases with no gene match: 5. CDR1 and CDR2 (germline): SGDLS, YYNGEE. The CDR3 extends over 15 amino acids. The CDR3, as DNA: TGTGCCAGCAGCGTCTCCGGGACAGGGACCTACGAGCAGTACTTC. Protein: CASSVSGTGTYEQYF.

The CDR3 DNA reads TGTGCCAGCAGCTCAACTAGCGTTTACGAGCAGTACTTC. It translates to CASSSTSVYEQYF. The chain joins TRBV3-1 to TRBJ2-7, with 7 positions matching TRBD2. The germline CDR1 and CDR2 sequences are LGHDT and YNNKEL (reference sequence). Trimming at V came to 5 bases and at J to 4 bases, leaving 5 bases not matched to a gene. The CDR3 extends over 13 amino acids.

The chain joins TRBV10-3 to TRBJ2-1; 11 bases match TRBD1. CDR3 length: 15 residues. Germline-derived CDR1 and CDR2 are ENHRY and SYGVKD. V dropped 6 bases and J dropped 8; count of bases not matched to a gene: 9. In DNA form, the CDR3 reads TGTGCCATCAGCGAGCCGGGACAGGGGGATGATGAGCAGTTCTTC. It translates to CAISEPGQGDDEQFF.

The chain links TRBV15 to TRBJ1-1; unclear D gene. Germline V gene sequence: CDR1 LNHNV, CDR2 YYDKDF (reference sequence). The CDR3 contains 16 residues. Trimming took off 0 bases at V and 6 bases at J, with 17 bases between the two ends. CDR3 in amino acids: CATSREGRGREAEAFF. In nucleotides, the CDR3 is TGTGCCACCAGCAGAGAGGGTCGGGGTAGAGAAGCTGAAGCTTTCTTT.

A few counts support this clonotype. This chain joins TRBV4-1 and TRBJ1-1; D might be TRBD1 (6 bases). The V gene's germline CDR1 is MGHRA and CDR2 YSYEKL. The V and J ends lost 1 base and 3 bases respectively, with 12 bases between them. The CDR3 is made up of 15 amino acids. The chain's CDR3 is CASSQGDQGYTEAFF. The CDR3 DNA reads TGCGCCAGCAGCCAAGGGGACCAGGGGTACACTGAAGCTTTCTTT.

The chain is built from TRBV3-1 and TRBJ2-5; D ambiguous. The CDR3 loop spans 15 amino acids. Germline V CDR1 and CDR2: LGHDT, YNNKEL (reference sequence). V was cut by 0 bases and J by 11 bases, with 19 bases left in between. CDR3: CASSQDWGSHSEQYF. Here the CDR3 DNA reads TGTGCCAGCAGCCAAGATTGGGGTTCTCATAGTGAGCAGTACTTC.

The table lists this clonotype with a few counts. This rearrangement joins TRBV6-5 to TRBJ1-2, with 8 bases matching TRBD1. Unmatched junction bases numbered 12, after V lost 0 bases and J lost 0 bases. Germline loops: CDR1 MNHEY, CDR2 SVGAGI. The CDR3 has 19 amino acids. The CDR3 DNA is TGTGCCAGCAGTTACTCAAAACCGGGACAGGTGGGGTCTAACTATGGCTACACCTTC. Encoded protein: CASSYSKPGQVGSNYGYTF.